This T cell receptor (beta chain) was retrieved from a study of blood T cell repertoires in COVID-19 (TCRdb year 2020). With respect to the entire study: Samples covering the acute and convalescent phases of COVID-19 were provided by collaborators in the United States, Italy and Spain. The prospective study material was composed of cDNA or gDNA derived from T cells, B-cell-depleted T cells, or PBMCs. Subjects who had been exposed to COVID-19, were actively infected with it, or had recovered from it provided the deeply sampled blood TCRbeta repertoires that made up the dataset. The repertoires were made available in a free public database intended to serve as a resource for research on the immune response to SARS-CoV-2. The samples were drawn from two sources: the first 160 participants of the ongoing ImmuneRACE study, and 950 to 1,500 subjects contributed by 6 global collaborators. Nearly every sample came with metadata listing a de-identified subject ID, COVID-19 status, age in years and sex. Where available, HLA class I and class II types were taken from metadata supplied by the sample provider and were not determined by assay-based typing.

Overall results and qualifications from the work: The quantity of clinical and demographic metadata differed by source and by participant and was supplied without curation.

On this clone: Its antigen is currently not known. No base qualities exist here, and no much larger clone lies one base off it.

The immunoSEQ Assay, a bias-controlled multiplex PCR, was used to amplify TCRbeta CDR3 regions from genomic DNA. The paper's data handling went like this. The number of nucleated cells in each sample was estimated from the amplification of reference gene primers within the assay. Sequence reads were collapsed and filtered to measure the absolute abundance of every unique TCRbeta CDR3 rearrangement. For each sample, productive Simpson clonality was calculated by taking the square root of Simpson's diversity index across productive rearrangements. TCRdb's version of the immuneACCESS table is confined to in-frame rearrangements and falls short of the full clone set. An unresolved V gene accounts for under half of the shortfall where checked; the remainder is of unknown origin. The D gene and trimming were derived from the DNA, and the V and J assignments and clone size from that table. For this sample there are a few hundred thousand clones; 85% to 90% appear just once. The ten largest account for over 1.1% of the sample.

CDR3 length: 13 amino acids, cysteine to phenylalanine. Of all the DNA, just the CDR3 is kept, 39 bases in frame from base 1. V sheds 7 bases and J sheds 6 bases, leaving 13 bases between their ends. In the germline V gene, CDR1 corresponds to MNHEY and CDR2 to SVGEGT. Collaborating institutions collected whole blood in K2EDTA tubes following their own protocols. For TCRbeta analysis, collaborators shipped samples as frozen whole blood, isolated PBMCs, or DNA extracted from either of those sample types. Material for sequencing was peripheral blood. The rearranged chain carries TRBV6-2 or TRBV6-3 and TRBJ1-5; the D segment cannot be called with confidence. This receptor was obtained from a man of 80 years or more with acute or convalescent COVID-19. CDR3 loop: CASTPNNIQPQHF. The DNA sequence follows: TGTGCCAGCACCCCGAACAACATTCAGCCCCAGCATTTT.